The 19 T cell receptor beta chains reported below all come from one sample, sequenced in a study of post-analysis software for immune sequencing data. No antigen has been assigned to these receptors. Libraries were made from TCR beta cDNA, and they carried unique molecular identifiers. TCRdb recomputed calls from the PCR reads with MiXCR, one row per CDR3 protein. This sample has 380,000 or so distinct CDR3 sequences, with around a third found just once. The study's findings and limits: Patients used about five TRBV segments, including TRBV5-6, TRBV5-1 and TRBV20-1, more often than controls.

The sample taken for sequencing was blood. These receptors were taken from a girl between 5 and 17 years old with multiple sclerosis.

This clonotype was detected only a few times. The chain uses TRBV6-2 or TRBV6-3 and TRBJ2-1; D is perhaps TRBD2 (5 bases). Germline V gene sequence: CDR1 MNHEY, CDR2 SVGEGT. V was cut by 2 bases and J by 15 bases, with 14 bases left in between. The CDR3 consists of 12 residues. CDR3 bases: TGTGCCAGCAGTTACCCGGCAGAGGGTCTGTTCTTC. Its translation is CASSYPAEGLFF.

CDR3 sequence: CSARITGGTNYGYTF. In DNA form, the CDR3 reads TGCAGTGCTAGAATAACAGGGGGGACGAACTATGGCTACACCTTC. This sequence joins TRBV20-1 and TRBJ1-2; 8 nucleotides align to TRBD1. Germline CDR1 DFQATT, CDR2 SNEGSKA (reference sequence). This CDR3 contains 15 residues. Germline trimming cut 2 bases from V and 2 bases from J; bases unmatched to any gene: 7.

This sequence joins TRBV5-1 and TRBJ1-6; 7 nucleotides agree with TRBD1. Germline loops: CDR1 SGHRS, CDR2 YFSETQ. This CDR3 comprises 16 residues. V lost 1 base and J lost 2; bases outside the gene matches: 3. CDR3 DNA sequence: TGCGCCAGCAGCTTGTCCAGGGGGGCCTATAATTCACCCCTCCACTTT. This sequence encodes CASSLSRGAYNSPLHF.

This clonotype was detected a few times. The V and J genes are TRBV20-1 and TRBJ2-7; no reliable D call. The CDR3 has 12 residues. Germline assignment: CDR1 DFQATT and CDR2 SNEGSKA (reference sequence). V shed 3 bases and J shed 0 bases, with 6 bases lying between them. The CDR3 protein is CSASSSSYEQYF. CDR3 DNA: TGCAGTGCTAGTTCGAGCTCCTACGAGCAGTACTTC.

The sample holds many counts of this clonotype. The rearrangement uses TRBV29-1 and TRBJ1-2; D possibly corresponds to TRBD1 (5 bases). Germline CDR1 and CDR2: SQVTM and ANQGSEA. V was cut by 4 bases and J by 6 bases, with 6 bases left in between. CDR3 length: 10 residues. The CDR3: CSVGGDGYTF. CDR3 nucleotides: TGCAGCGTTGGAGGGGATGGCTACACCTTC.

The table lists this clonotype with a few counts. DNA of the CDR3: TGTGCCACCCTGGACAGGGACAGCACAGATACGCAGTATTTT. Its protein product is CATLDRDSTDTQYF. The chain combines TRBV6-5 with TRBJ2-3, with 8 bases fitting TRBD1. Germline V gene sequence: CDR1 MNHEY, CDR2 SVGAGI. The CDR3 covers 14 residues. Trimming cost V 10 bases and J 0 bases; bases outside gene matches: 6.

This chain uses TRBV7-2 with TRBJ2-3, with 8 positions matching TRBD1. The J segment lost 2 bases and the V segment lost 5 bases, leaving 6 bases of the junction unmatched. The CDR3 sequence is 15 residues long. In germline, CDR1 is SGHTA, CDR2 FQGNSA. The CDR3 protein is CASSPRQGTTDTQYF. CDR3 nucleotide sequence: TGTGCCAGCAGCCCCAGACAGGGGACCACAGATACGCAGTATTTT.

The J gene is TRBJ1-6, the V gene TRBV6-1; D is unclear. Trimming removed 2 bases from V and 0 bases from J, with 8 bases in between. This CDR3 has 16 residues. Per germline, CDR1 MNHNS and CDR2 SASEGT. The CDR3 here is CASSEMISSYNSPLHF. The CDR3 DNA follows: TGTGCCAGCAGTGAAATGATTAGCTCCTATAATTCACCCCTCCACTTT.

This clonotype was detected a few times. The rearrangement joins TRBV12-3 or TRBV12-4 to TRBJ2-1, with D perhaps TRBD2 (7 bases). The CDR3 loop spans 15 amino acids. The V end was cut by 7 bases, the J end by 2 bases, with 15 bases between. The CDR3 DNA is TGTGCCAGCACCTCAAGGGGGGGCCCCTACAATGAGCAGTTCTTC. Amino acid sequence: CASTSRGGPYNEQFF.

The chain recombines TRBV7-9 with TRBJ1-2; D possibly corresponds to TRBD1 (5 bases). CDR1 and CDR2 (germline): SEHNR, FQNEAQ (reference sequence). The CDR3 has 14 residues. The germline V and J ends were trimmed by 5 bases and 4 bases, with 14 bases remaining between them. DNA of the CDR3: TGTGCCAGCAGCCCACGGGAGGGGCGCTATGGCTACACCTTC. Translation gives CASSPREGRYGYTF.

The table lists this clonotype with a few counts. The chain carries TRBV6-6 and TRBJ2-7; tentative D call: TRBD1 (6 bases). Trimming stripped 8 bases from V and 10 bases from J, with 21 bases between. CDR3 length equals 13 residues. CDR1 MNHNY and CDR2 SVGAGI come from the germline V gene (reference sequence). The CDR3 DNA sequence: TGTGCCAGCTTAGGCAACGGCGCAGGGGCCCAGTACTTC. It is translated as CASLGNGAGAQYF.

The rearrangement links TRBV27 to TRBJ2-7; tentative D call: TRBD2 (6 bases). Looked up from germline, CDR1 is MNHEY and CDR2 is SMNVEV (reference sequence). Trimming took off 5 bases at V and 4 bases at J, with 12 bases between the two ends. This CDR3 contains 13 residues. CDR3 bases: TGTGCCAGCAGTGGGGGACTCGGATACGAGCAGTACTTC. Translating it yields CASSGGLGYEQYF.

This clonotype was seen at least ten times. The V call is TRBV6-1, the J call TRBJ2-7; 9 bases are a match to TRBD1. The junction had 1 base not matched to a gene; V was cut back by 5 bases and J by 5 bases. The CDR3 has 12 amino acids. The germline gives CDR1 MNHNS, CDR2 SASEGT. The CDR3 loop is CASSRDRDEQYF. CDR3 in DNA: TGTGCCAGCAGTCGGGACAGGGACGAGCAGTACTTC.

The table lists this clonotype with a few counts. The CDR3 loop reads CASSSPPGNTQYF. CDR3 in DNA: TGCGCCAGCAGCTCCCCGCCGGGGAATACGCAGTATTTT. The chain employs TRBV5-1 and TRBJ2-3, with a weak D call TRBD2 (5 bases). CDR1 and CDR2 (germline): SGHRS, YFSETQ. The CDR3 is 13 residues long. V lost 3 bases to trimming and J lost 7 bases, with 12 bases between them.

The V call is TRBV11-2, the J call TRBJ1-1; the D is unclear. The germline V gene has CDR1 SGHAT and CDR2 FQNNGV. The CDR3 is 12 amino acids. Trimming left V 8 bases short and J 2 bases short, with 9 bases between. CDR3: CASRQSNTEAFF. CDR3 bases: TGTGCCAGCCGCCAGAGTAACACTGAAGCTTTCTTT.

This clonotype was detected only a few times. A much larger clone lies one base from this, so it may be a read error. This chain links TRBV6-1 with TRBJ2-1; D possibly uses TRBD1 or TRBD2 (6 bases each). The germline V gene encodes CDR1 MNHNS and CDR2 SASEGT. The CDR3 has 14 residues. CDR3 sequence reads: CAGSEGDFYNEQFF. As DNA, the CDR3 is TGTGCCGGCAGTGAGGGGGACTTTTACAATGAGCAGTTCTTC.

The chain couples TRBV12-3 or TRBV12-4 to TRBJ2-6, with D perhaps TRBD1 or TRBD2 (5 bases each). V dropped 5 bases and J dropped 2 bases, with 16 bases sitting between them. The CDR3 runs to 17 residues. CDR3 in DNA: TGTGCCAGCAGTGTGACAGATGCGGGCGCTGGGGCCAACGTCCTGACTTTC. It translates to CASSVTDAGAGANVLTF.

V is TRBV7-2 and J is TRBJ2-2; D gene uncertain. This CDR3 spans 17 amino acids. Deletions cut 2 bases from V and 0 bases from J, with 13 bases between. CDR1 is SGHTA, CDR2 FQGNSA, per germline. The CDR3 DNA reads TGTGCCAGCAGCTTAAAGCCGACAAAGACGAACACCGGGGAGCTGTTTTTT. It yields the protein CASSLKPTKTNTGELFF. Using reference TRBV7-2 and TRBJ2-2 for the parts outside the CDR3, the full variable domain is GAGVSQSPSNKVTEKGKDVELRCDPISGHTALYWYRQSLGQGLEFLIYFQGNSAPDKSGLPSDRFSAERTGGSVSTLTIQRTQQEDSAVYLCASSLKPTKTNTGELFFGEGSRLTVL.

This clonotype has only a few counts. In DNA, the CDR3 is TGTGCCAGCAGTCGCACCAGGGATAGCAATCAGCCCCAGCATTTT. This encodes CASSRTRDSNQPQHF. V usage is TRBV27 and J usage is TRBJ1-5, with a weak D call TRBD1 (5 bases). The CDR3 has 15 amino acids. Trimming took off 5 bases at V and 0 bases at J, with 11 bases between the two ends. Germline assignment: CDR1 MNHEY and CDR2 SMNVEV (reference sequence).